The 8 T cell receptor beta chains below all came from one sample that was sequenced in a study of CD4+ T cells in melanoma. Data came from immunoSEQ multiplex PCR; TCRdb stores just in-frame clones and leaves some out. Of 110,000 to 150,000 clones listed, around 90% are singletons. The receptors here all came from a human donor with melanoma.

J is TRBJ1-1 and V is TRBV18; D ambiguous. CDR3 length equals 15 residues. V lost 8 bases to trimming and J lost 5 bases, with 21 bases between them. The germline CDR1 and CDR2 sequences are KGHSH and LQKENI. In DNA, the CDR3 is TGTGCCAGCAAGCCGGGGTGGATTGATGGAACTGAAGCTTTCTTT. It codes for CASKPGWIDGTEAFF.

CDR3 residues: CASSLGSSMSSPLHF. CDR3 DNA: TGTGCCAGCAGTTTGGGCAGCTCTATGAGTTCACCCCTCCACTTT. This chain uses TRBV27 with TRBJ1-6; no clear D gene. This CDR3 contains 15 residues. Germline-derived CDR1 and CDR2 are MNHEY and SMNVEV (reference sequence). Trimming stripped 3 bases from V and 9 bases from J, with 15 bases between.

For this clone: A read error may produce the germline difference seen at one junction end. The CDR3 region is CSVVEQSEANPF. The CDR3 DNA follows: TGCAGCGTTGTAGAGCAGAGTGAAGCTAATCCCTTT. The V gene is TRBV29-1, the J gene TRBJ1-1, with D uncertain. The CDR3 runs 12 residues. The germline gives CDR1 SQVTM, CDR2 ANQGSEA.

The rearrangement links TRBV11-2 to TRBJ1-1, with 7 bases fitting TRBD1. CDR1 and CDR2 (germline): SGHAT, FQNNGV. V trimming: 3 bases; J trimming: 1 base; junction bases outside the gene matches: 2. The CDR3 loop spans 14 amino acids. The CDR3 bases are TGTGCCAGCAGCTTGCGACAGGGGAACACTGAAGCTTTCTTT. Amino acid sequence: CASSLRQGNTEAFF.

This clone was observed a few times. The chain has TRBV6-1 and TRBJ2-7; a possible D gene is TRBD2 (6 bases). Trimming removed 7 bases at V and 0 bases at J, with 13 bases between. CDR1 and CDR2 from the germline V gene are MNHNS and SASEGT. There are 14 residues in the CDR3. CDR3 sequence (DNA): TGTGCCAGCACCTTGACCGGGAGCTCCTACGAGCAGTACTTC. It codes for CASTLTGSSYEQYF.

V usage is TRBV11-1 and J usage is TRBJ2-7, with D possibly being TRBD2 (5 bases). V shed 5 bases and J shed 5 bases, with 19 bases lying between them. CDR1 is SGHAT, CDR2 FQDESV, per germline (reference sequence). The CDR3 length is 15 residues. The CDR3 is CASSAVGQRVHEQYF. The CDR3 DNA reads as TGTGCCAGCAGCGCCGTCGGGCAGAGGGTCCACGAGCAGTACTTC.

This chain connects TRBV5-1 to TRBJ2-7, with 12 bases matching TRBD2. This CDR3 region has 16 residues. The germline CDR1 and CDR2 sequences are SGHRS and YFSETQ. With V trimmed by 4 bases and J by 5 bases, 10 bases remained unmatched. This chain's CDR3 is CASSTGLAGSFDEQYF. The CDR3 bases are TGCGCCAGCAGCACTGGACTAGCGGGGAGTTTCGACGAGCAGTACTTC.

This chain connects TRBV10-3 to TRBJ1-3, with 7 bases identical to TRBD1. V dropped 4 bases and J dropped 4; count of bases not matched to a gene: 4. Germline lookup yields CDR1 ENHRY and CDR2 SYGVKD. CDR3 length equals 14 residues. This CDR3 is CAISGQGAGNTIYF. CDR3 sequence (DNA): TGTGCCATCAGTGGACAGGGAGCCGGAAACACCATATATTTT.